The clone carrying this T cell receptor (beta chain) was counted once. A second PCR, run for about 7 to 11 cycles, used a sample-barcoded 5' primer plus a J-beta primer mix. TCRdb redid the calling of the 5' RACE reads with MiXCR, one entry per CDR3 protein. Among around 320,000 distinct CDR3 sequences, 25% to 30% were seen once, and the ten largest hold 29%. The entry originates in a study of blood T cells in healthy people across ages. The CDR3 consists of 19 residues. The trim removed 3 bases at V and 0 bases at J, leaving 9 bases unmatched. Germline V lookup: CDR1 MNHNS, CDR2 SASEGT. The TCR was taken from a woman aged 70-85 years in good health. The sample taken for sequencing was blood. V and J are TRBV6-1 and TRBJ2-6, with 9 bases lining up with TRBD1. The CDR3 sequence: CASSEPPGQGSSGANVLTF. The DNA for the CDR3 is TGTGCCAGCAGTGAGCCTCCGGGACAGGGCTCCTCTGGGGCCAACGTCCTGACTTTC.